The 18 T cell receptor beta chains below all came from one sample that was sequenced in a study of CD8 T cells in Susac syndrome. After extraction with the RNeasy kit, 0.5 to 1 ug of the RNA was reverse transcribed using random hexamers. TCRdb reprocessed the immunoSEQ multiplex PCR reads via MiXCR and lists one record per CDR3 protein. The repertoire includes roughly 70,000 distinct CDR3 sequences, just over 95% of them detected once, and around 0.11% sits in the top ten. The sample taken for sequencing was CD4+ T cells from PBMCs. The receptors shown here come from a human donor with multiple sclerosis.

The gene calls are TRBV20-1 and TRBJ2-5; D is perhaps TRBD1 (6 bases). This CDR3 is built from 12 residues. Germline CDR1 reads DFQATT; CDR2 reads SNEGSKA (reference sequence). Trimming shortened V by 6 bases and J by 4 bases, and 12 bases separated the two germline ends. The CDR3: CSATQGVETQYF. The CDR3 nucleotides read TGCAGTGCAACACAGGGCGTAGAGACCCAGTACTTC.

This chain uses TRBV29-1 with TRBJ1-2; tentatively, D is TRBD1 (5 bases). The CDR3 runs 12 residues. The V gene lost 5 bases and the J gene lost 6 bases, with 13 bases spanning the gap. Germline CDR1 reads SQVTM; CDR2 reads ANQGSEA. The DNA for the CDR3 is TGCAGCGTTACCGGGACCCGAAATGGCTACACCTTC. As protein: CSVTGTRNGYTF. The full variable domain, with the rest looked up from reference TRBV29-1 and TRBJ1-2, is SAVISQKPSRDICQRGTSLTIQCQVDSQVTMMFWYRQQPGQSLTLIATANQGSEATYESGFVIDKFPISRPNLTFSTLTVSNMSPEDSSIYLCSVTGTRNGYTFGSGTRLTVV.

The CDR3 bases are TGCGCCAGCAGCCCCCGTTGGGGCACTGAAGCTTTCTTT. This sequence encodes CASSPRWGTEAFF. The chain employs TRBV4-1 and TRBJ1-1; D remains unclear. The CDR3 runs to 13 residues. From germline, CDR1 is MGHRA and CDR2 YSYEKL. The V end lost 4 bases, the J end lost 4 bases, and 10 bases lay between the germline ends.

The chain links TRBV2 to TRBJ2-1, with a tentative D call TRBD2 (5 bases). Trimming cost V 6 bases and J 7 bases, with 10 bases left between them. From germline, CDR1 is SNHLY and CDR2 FYNNEI. This CDR3 region has 12 residues. The CDR3 spells CASREDLNEQFF. The CDR3 nucleotides are TGTGCCAGCAGGGAGGACTTAAATGAGCAGTTCTTC.

The chain is built from TRBV6-1 and TRBJ2-1, with a weak D call TRBD2 (7 bases). V shed 2 bases and J shed 2 bases, with 13 bases lying between them. Germline assignment: CDR1 MNHNS and CDR2 SASEGT. The CDR3 extends over 16 amino acids. In DNA form, the CDR3 reads TGTGCCAGCAGTGAAAGAGGGGGGGGGACCTACAATGAGCAGTTCTTC. Its protein is CASSERGGGTYNEQFF.

This chain links TRBV7-2 with TRBJ2-1; D is possibly TRBD2 (5 bases). The germline gives CDR1 SGHTA, CDR2 FQGNSA. The V end lost 1 base, the J end lost 0 bases, and 13 bases lay between the germline ends. The CDR3 is 17 residues long. The CDR3 protein is CASSLDGKLSSYNEQFF. CDR3 DNA: TGTGCCAGCAGCTTAGACGGGAAGCTAAGCTCCTACAATGAGCAGTTCTTC.

The rearrangement links TRBV14 to TRBJ2-7; maybe TRBD2 (7 bases). This CDR3 has 15 amino acids. From germline, CDR1 is SGHDN and CDR2 FVKESK. Trimming stripped 4 bases from V and 3 bases from J, with 16 bases between. CDR3: CASSPGASGLYEQYF. In DNA form, the CDR3 reads TGTGCCAGCAGCCCGGGGGCTAGCGGACTCTACGAGCAGTACTTC.

The chain joins TRBV7-9 to TRBJ2-2; 11 positions match TRBD2. The V gene's germline CDR1 is SEHNR and CDR2 FQNEAQ (reference sequence). Germline trimming cut 5 bases from V and 4 bases from J; bases unmatched to any gene: 3. The CDR3 covers 15 residues. This CDR3 reads CASSQGLAATGELFF. The CDR3 DNA is TGTGCCAGCAGCCAGGGACTAGCGGCCACCGGGGAGCTGTTTTTT.

The chain employs TRBV7-9 and TRBJ2-7, with unresolved D. Germline V CDR1 and CDR2: SEHNR, FQNEAQ (reference sequence). The V end was cut by 5 bases, the J end by 2 bases, with 4 bases between. This CDR3 is built from 11 residues. CDR3 region: CASSGTYEQYF. The CDR3 DNA sequence: TGTGCCAGCAGCGGGACCTACGAGCAGTACTTC.

The chain employs TRBV29-1 and TRBJ2-5, with 13 bases matching TRBD2. The germline V gene has CDR1 SQVTM and CDR2 ANQGSEA. Trimming removed 1 base from V and 1 base from J; junction bases left unmatched: 6. The CDR3 length is 17 residues. The CDR3, as DNA: TGCAGCGTTGAAGGACTAGCGGGGGGCCAGTCCCAAGAGACCCAGTACTTC. This encodes CSVEGLAGGQSQETQYF.

The V and J genes are TRBV20-1 and TRBJ2-7, with 8 positions matching TRBD1. This CDR3 has 15 amino acids. CDR1 and CDR2 from the germline V gene are DFQATT and SNEGSKA (reference sequence). Trimming at V came to 5 bases and at J to 7 bases, leaving 16 bases not matched to a gene. DNA for the CDR3: TGCAGTGCTGGACACGGGGGCAGGGGGCTTTGGGAGCAGTACTTC. Translating it yields CSAGHGGRGLWEQYF.

The CDR3 DNA is TGCGCCAGCAGCTTGTGGACAGGAGAAGAGACCCAGTACTTC. Its protein is CASSLWTGEETQYF. The chain is built from TRBV5-1 and TRBJ2-5; 7 nucleotides align to TRBD1. The V and J ends lost 1 base and 3 bases, in that order; junction bases with no gene match: 3. Per the germline V gene, CDR1 is SGHRS and CDR2 is YFSETQ. The CDR3 sequence is 14 residues long.

The chain recombines TRBV5-1 with TRBJ2-1; D remains unclear. Germline values: CDR1 SGHRS, CDR2 YFSETQ. V lost 3 bases, J lost 3 bases, and 10 bases lay in between. The CDR3 length is 14 residues. The chain's CDR3 is CASSSQDFYNEQFF. The DNA for the CDR3 is TGCGCCAGCAGCTCTCAGGATTTCTACAATGAGCAGTTCTTC.

This chain connects TRBV3-1 to TRBJ1-1, with unresolved D. Per the germline V gene, CDR1 is LGHDT and CDR2 is YNNKEL (reference sequence). CDR3 size: 15 residues. V was trimmed by 1 base and J by 0 bases, leaving 9 bases between them. Written as DNA, the CDR3 is TGTGCCAGCAGCCAAGGATCGCAGATGAACACTGAAGCTTTCTTT. As protein: CASSQGSQMNTEAFF.

This clonotype occurred once. The chain links TRBV20-1 to TRBJ2-3, with D tentatively TRBD2 (5 bases). Germline V gene data show CDR1 as DFQATT and CDR2 as SNEGSKA (reference sequence). Trimming shortened V by 3 bases and J by 5 bases, and 12 bases separated the two germline ends. This CDR3 contains 13 residues. The CDR3 here is CSASPPGIDTQYF. CDR3 DNA: TGCAGTGCTAGCCCCCCGGGGATAGATACGCAGTATTTT.

The table lists this clonotype with a few counts. The chain carries TRBV9 and TRBJ2-7, with 9 bases fitting TRBD1. CDR1 and CDR2 from the germline V gene are SGDLS and YYNGEE. J gave up 2 bases and V 4 bases, and 7 bases lay outside the gene matches. This CDR3 is 15 amino acids long. Here the CDR3 reads CASSPRQGVTYEQYF. CDR3 nucleotide sequence: TGTGCCAGCAGCCCCCGACAGGGGGTTACCTACGAGCAGTACTTC.

The chain uses TRBV5-6 and TRBJ1-1, with a weak D call TRBD1 (5 bases). Trimming cost V 1 base and J 2 bases, with 12 bases left between them. Germline CDR1 SGHDT, CDR2 YYEEEE. This CDR3 comprises 15 residues. The CDR3 DNA is TGTGCCAGCAGCTTGCTCAGGACATTAAACACTGAAGCTTTCTTT. Translation: CASSLLRTLNTEAFF.

The chain carries TRBV7-2 and TRBJ2-1, with TRBD1 identical over 9 bases. The length of the CDR3 is 14 residues. The germline CDR1 and CDR2 sequences are SGHTA and FQGNSA. With V trimmed by 4 bases and J by 6 bases, 4 bases remained unmatched. The CDR3 is CASSWDRVVNEQFF. As DNA, the CDR3 is TGTGCCAGCAGCTGGGACAGGGTGGTCAATGAGCAGTTCTTC.